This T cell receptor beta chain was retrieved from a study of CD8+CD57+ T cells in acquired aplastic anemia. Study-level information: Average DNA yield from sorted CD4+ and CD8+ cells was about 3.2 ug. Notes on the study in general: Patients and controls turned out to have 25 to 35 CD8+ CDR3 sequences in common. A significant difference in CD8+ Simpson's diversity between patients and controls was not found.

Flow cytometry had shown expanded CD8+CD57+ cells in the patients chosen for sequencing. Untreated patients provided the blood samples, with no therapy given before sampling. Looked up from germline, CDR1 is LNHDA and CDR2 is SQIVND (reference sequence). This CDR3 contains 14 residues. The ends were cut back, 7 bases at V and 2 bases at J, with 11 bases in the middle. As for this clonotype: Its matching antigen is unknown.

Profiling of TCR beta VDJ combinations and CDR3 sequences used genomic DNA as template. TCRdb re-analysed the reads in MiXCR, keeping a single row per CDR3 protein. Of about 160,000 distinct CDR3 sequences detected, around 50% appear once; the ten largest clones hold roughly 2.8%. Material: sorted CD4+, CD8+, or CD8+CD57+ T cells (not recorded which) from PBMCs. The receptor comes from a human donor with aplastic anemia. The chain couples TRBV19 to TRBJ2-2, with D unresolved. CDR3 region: CASTSAVNTGELFF. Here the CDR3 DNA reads TGTGCCAGTACCTCAGCCGTAAACACCGGGGAGCTGTTTTTT. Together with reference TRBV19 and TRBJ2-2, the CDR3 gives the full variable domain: DGGITQSPKYLFRKEGQNVTLSCEQNLNHDAMYWYRQDPGQGLRLIYYSQIVNDFQKGDIAEGYSVSREKKESFPLTVTSAQKNPTAFYLCASTSAVNTGELFFGEGSRLTVL.